A selection of T cell receptor beta chains follows, all from one sample in a study of blood T cell repertoires in COVID-19. TCRdb's copy holds only in-frame clones and misses some; the assay was immunoSEQ multiplex PCR. The sample carries more than 85,000 clones, roughly 80% recorded once. The sample taken for sequencing was peripheral blood. The receptors were gathered from an older man with active or convalescent COVID-19. Both conserved end residues are part of each CDR3. The D gene is left open where the match is weak. The size of a clone is reported for some rows only, either as once, few or many, or as a class for expanded clones.

cdr3_nt cdr3_aa clone_size j_call d_call v_call cdr3_length
TGTGCCAGCGGAGATTTGTCTGGGGCCAACGTCCTGACTTTC CASGDLSGANVLTF once TRBJ2-6 - TRBV27 14
TGTGCCAGCAGCCAAGATTCTAGCGGGGGGGTGGAGTTCTTC CASSQDSSGGVEFF - TRBJ2-1 TRBD2 TRBV3-1/TRBV3-2 14
TGCGCCAGCAGTTGGGTGGACACAGACACTGAAGCTTTCTTT CASSWVDTDTEAFF - TRBJ1-1 - TRBV5-1 14
TGTGCCAGCAGCTTAGTGGGGGGGAACAATCAGCCCCAGCATTTT CASSLVGGNNQPQHF - TRBJ1-5 - TRBV7-2 15
TGTGCCAGCAGCTTATTAGCGGGGGGCCCGGAGACCCAGTACTTC CASSLLAGGPETQYF - TRBJ2-5 TRBD2 TRBV5-6 15
TGTGCCAGCAGCCGACAGGCGTTCTCTGGGGCCAACGTCCTGACTTTC CASSRQAFSGANVLTF - TRBJ2-6 - TRBV3-1/TRBV3-2 16
TGTGCCAGCAGCTCGGACCTAGCGTGGCAAGAGACCCAGTACTTC CASSSDLAWQETQYF - TRBJ2-5 - TRBV6-2/TRBV6-3 15
TGTGCCAGCAGCAGGGAGGGAGTGGCTGAAGCTTTCTTT CASSREGVAEAFF - TRBJ1-1 - TRBV6-5 13
TGTGCCAGTAGTGCGGGGACAGCAACTAATGAAAAACTGTTTTTT CASSAGTATNEKLFF once TRBJ1-4 TRBD1 TRBV19 15
TGTGCCAGCAGCTTCTCTTTCACAGATACGCAGTATTTT CASSFSFTDTQYF - TRBJ2-3 - TRBV11-3 13
TGCGCCAGCAGCTTGGCGCAGACAGGAGATGAAAAACTGTTTTTT CASSLAQTGDEKLFF once TRBJ1-4 - TRBV5-1 15
TGCGCCAGCAGCTTGGGCCCGACAGGGAACTCCTATGGCTACACCTTC CASSLGPTGNSYGYTF - TRBJ1-2 TRBD1 TRBV5-1 16
TGTGCCACCCAGGGGGGCCCCGAAAAACTGTTTTTT CATQGGPEKLFF - TRBJ1-4 TRBD1 TRBV6-6 12
TGTGCCACCCACAGGGATACTGGCTACACCTTC CATHRDTGYTF - TRBJ1-2 - TRBV28 11
TGTGCCAGCAGTGAAGCGGACGGGGGGCAATACACTGAAGCTTTCTTT CASSEADGGQYTEAFF - TRBJ1-1 - TRBV6-1 16
TGTGCCAGCAGCTTAGATCGGAGCGGGGGGAATGAGCAGTTCTTC CASSLDRSGGNEQFF - TRBJ2-1 TRBD2 TRBV11-3 15
TGTGCCAGTAGTTCCGAAAAGACAAAGAATTCACCCCTCCACTTT CASSSEKTKNSPLHF - TRBJ1-6 - TRBV19 15
TGTGCCAGTAGTGACGGTGGGGGACAAAGGCCCTATGGCTACACCTTC CASSDGGGQRPYGYTF - TRBJ1-2 - TRBV19 16
TGTGCCAGCAGTGACTTACCGACAGGGGCCCACTCTGGGGCCAACGTCCTGACTTTC CASSDLPTGAHSGANVLTF - TRBJ2-6 TRBD1 TRBV6-4 19
TGTGCCAGCAGCCACGAAGCAAGCTATGGCTACACCTTC CASSHEASYGYTF - TRBJ1-2 - TRBV3-1/TRBV3-2 13
TGTGCCAGCAGCCCCGACAGGGCTGGAAACACCATATATTTT CASSPDRAGNTIYF - TRBJ1-3 TRBD1 TRBV11-2 14
TGTGCCAGCAGTTTCACCTCAGACAGGGGGAATCGTCATTTT CASSFTSDRGNRHF - TRBJ1-5 TRBD1 TRBV28 14
TGTGCCAGCAGCCAAGAACAGGAACCGTGGGGTTACGAGCAGTACTTC CASSQEQEPWGYEQYF - TRBJ2-7 - TRBV3-1/TRBV3-2 16
TGTGCCACCCGGACAGGGGGGAACTATGGCTACACCTTC CATRTGGNYGYTF - TRBJ1-2 TRBD1 TRBV28 13
TGTGCCAGCAGCCCCGATGCGCTAGCGGGGGGGTCCAATGAGCAGTTCTTC CASSPDALAGGSNEQFF once TRBJ2-1 TRBD2 TRBV11-3 17
TGTGCCAGCAGCTTGGCCGGGGGTTCCGGGGAGCTGTTTTTT CASSLAGGSGELFF - TRBJ2-2 - TRBV5-4 14
TGTGCCAGCAGTGAATTTGGGCGGGGGGTTTCCTACGAGCAGTACTTC CASSEFGRGVSYEQYF - TRBJ2-7 TRBD2 TRBV6-1 16
TGTGCTAGTGGTTCGTTAGAGAGGGGGCCGTGGGGCTACACCTTC CASGSLERGPWGYTF - TRBJ1-2 TRBD1 TRBV12-5 15
TGTGCCAGCAGTGAATCAAGCGGGGGGTTATACAATGAGCAGTTCTTC CASSESSGGLYNEQFF - TRBJ2-1 TRBD2 TRBV2 16
TGTGCCAGCAGCTTAGGGACAGGGAACTCTGGAAACACCATATATTTT CASSLGTGNSGNTIYF - TRBJ1-3 TRBD1 TRBV7-6 16
TGTGCCAGCAGCTTGCCAAGACTAGCGGGGGAGACCTACAATGAGCAGTTCTTC CASSLPRLAGETYNEQFF once TRBJ2-1 TRBD2 TRBV5-4 18
TGTGCCAGCAGTTTAGGAACAGGGAAAGAGACCCAGTACTTC CASSLGTGKETQYF - TRBJ2-5 - TRBV27 14
TGTGCCAGCAGTTTCAGTGTCACCGGGGAGCTGTTTTTT CASSFSVTGELFF - TRBJ2-2 - TRBV5-5 13
TGCGCCAGCAGCTCTGGACAGCTCGAGAACACCGGGGAGCTGTTTTTT CASSSGQLENTGELFF few TRBJ2-2 - TRBV5-1 16
TGTGCCAGCAGTTTCGGGGGGAACACTGAAGCTTTCTTT CASSFGGNTEAFF - TRBJ1-1 - TRBV6-2/TRBV6-3 13
TGTGCCAGCAGCCAACCCGACAGGGCAGGTGGCTACACCTTC CASSQPDRAGGYTF - TRBJ1-2 TRBD1 TRBV3-1/TRBV3-2 14
TGTGCCAGCGGTAACCGGTTTATCTACACCTTC CASGNRFIYTF - TRBJ1-2 - TRBV2 11
TGTGCCAGCACCAGGACAGGGGGCCTTGATCAGCCCCAGCATTTT CASTRTGGLDQPQHF once TRBJ1-5 TRBD1 TRBV7-2 15
TGTGCCAGCAGCCAGACAGGGGGGACCTACGAGCAGTACTTC CASSQTGGTYEQYF - TRBJ2-7 TRBD1 TRBV7-9 14
TGTGCCACCGACCCGGCGGGGGCGGTGGGCTACACCTTC CATDPAGAVGYTF - TRBJ1-2 - TRBV6-5 13
TGTGCCAGCAGACAGGGAAATTATGAAAAACTGTTTTTT CASRQGNYEKLFF - TRBJ1-4 - TRBV2 13
TGTGCCAGCAGCCGCAGCCGGGACAGGGATTCACCCCTCCACTTT CASSRSRDRDSPLHF - TRBJ1-6 TRBD1 TRBV28 15
TGTGCCAGCAGAAGGGGAGGGGATAATGAAAAACTGTTTTTT CASRRGGDNEKLFF - TRBJ1-4 - TRBV6-6 14
TGTGCCAGCAGCTTACTAGCGGGGGGGCGGGAGCAGTTCTTC CASSLLAGGREQFF - TRBJ2-1 TRBD2 TRBV7-2 14
TGTGCCAGCAGCACTCACCAGGGATCTACCGGGGAGCTGTTTTTT CASSTHQGSTGELFF - TRBJ2-2 - TRBV9 15
TGTGCCAGTGGACAGGCCGCTAGCACAGATACGCAGTATTTT CASGQAASTDTQYF - TRBJ2-3 TRBD1 TRBV2 14
TGTGCCAGCAGCCCAATCGGACAGGTGGTTAACTATGGCTACACCTTC CASSPIGQVVNYGYTF - TRBJ1-2 TRBD1 TRBV11-1 16
TGCGCCAGCAGCAGGACAGGGGTCTCCTACGAGCAGTACTTC CASSRTGVSYEQYF - TRBJ2-7 TRBD1 TRBV5-1 14
TGCGCCAGCAGCCTACAAGGGGCAGGGTTGCTTCCGAACACTGAAGCTTTCTTT CASSLQGAGLLPNTEAFF - TRBJ1-1 - TRBV5-1 18
TGTGCCAGCAGCCCTGGACTAGCGGGGGCCGGGCAGTACTTC CASSPGLAGAGQYF - TRBJ2-7 TRBD2 TRBV7-9 14
TGTGCCAGCAGTTTGGGGATCAGGGGCAATCAGCCCCAGCATTTT CASSLGIRGNQPQHF - TRBJ1-5 - TRBV28 15
TGCGCCAGCAGCCAAGAAGAGACAGGCTACCCGGTCACCATATATTTT CASSQEETGYPVTIYF - TRBJ1-3 - TRBV4-1 16
TGCGCCAGCAGCCCTACGGTGAACTCTGGAAACACCATATATTTT CASSPTVNSGNTIYF - TRBJ1-3 - TRBV5-1 15